This T cell receptor beta chain originates from a study of blood T cell repertoires in COVID-19 (dated by TCRdb to the early 2020s). Background for the entire study: Samples covering the acute and convalescent phases of COVID-19 were provided by collaborators in the United States, Italy and Spain. The prospective study material was composed of cDNA or gDNA derived from T cells, B-cell-depleted T cells, or PBMCs. Deeply sampled blood TCRbeta repertoires from subjects exposed to, actively infected with, or recovered from COVID-19 were included in the dataset. A freely available public database, intended as a resource for researchers studying the immune response to SARS-CoV-2, is where the repertoires were released. The samples were drawn from two sources: the first 160 participants of the ongoing ImmuneRACE study, and 950 to 1,500 subjects contributed by 6 global collaborators. A de-identified subject ID, COVID-19 status, age in years and sex were almost always included in the sample metadata. Where HLA class I and class II types were available, the types were taken from metadata supplied by the sample provider, not from assay-based typing.

V gives up 0 bases and J gives up 6 bases, and the segment between their germline ends measures 14 bases. There are 15 amino acids in the CDR3, from cysteine to phenylalanine inclusive. The DNA shown is the 45-base CDR3, in frame from base 1. The germline V gene provides CDR1 SGHDN and CDR2 FVKESK. Study-level results and caveats: How much clinical and demographic metadata was included differed by source and by participant, and the metadata was provided uncurated.

With respect to this clone: What antigen it recognizes has not been identified. No qualities accompany the bases; no much larger clone lies one base away.

TCRbeta CDR3 regions were amplified from genomic DNA using the immunoSEQ Assay, a bias-controlled multiplex PCR. The authors processed their data as follows. The number of nucleated cells in each sample was estimated by amplification of reference gene primers within the assay. To quantify the absolute abundance of each unique TCRbeta CDR3 rearrangement, sequence reads were collapsed and filtered. Productive Simpson clonality was computed per sample as the square root of Simpson's diversity index over productive rearrangements. The source is immuneACCESS, and TCRdb retained only in-frame sequences with V and J called. Part of the clones is not carried over; for the studies checked, unresolved V genes explain less than half of this, and the remainder is unexplained. V and J calls plus clone size are reproduced from that table; the DNA served to infer D and trimming. The sample profile shows about 160,000 clones; 80% to 95% of them were found once. Of the sample, roughly 4.8% is held by the ten largest clones.

At one collaborating source in Seattle, patients were enrolled during active infection and were followed longitudinally through the course of disease. Whole blood was collected in K2EDTA tubes by collaborating institutions according to the institutions' own protocols. For TCRbeta analysis, collaborators shipped samples in one of three forms: frozen whole blood, isolated PBMCs, or DNA extracted from either of those sample types. The clonotype comes from a man aged 25-40 years with COVID-19, enrolled during active disease. The sample taken for sequencing was peripheral blood. This chain joins TRBV14 to TRBJ1-2; a tentative D match to TRBD1 spans 5 bases. At the DNA level, the sequence is TGTGCCAGCAGCCAAGATTTGGGGGGAACGGATGGCTACACCTTC. This gives the protein CASSQDLGGTDGYTF.